Only a few counts were recorded for the clone carrying this T cell receptor beta chain. The target antigen is unknown. PCR amplification relied on 60 Vbeta primers (plus 13 Jbeta primers). Clones were sequenced by immunoSEQ multiplex PCR, and TCRdb holds only the in-frame ones, with some missing. Of around 100,000 clones listed, around 67% are singletons. From germline, CDR1 is SGDLS and CDR2 YYNGEE. V was pared by 0 bases and J by 1 base, with 10 bases between. The CDR3 length is 15 residues. The record originates from a study of cytomegalovirus exposure and HLA in healthy donors. Study overall: There were a few hundred genotyped donors. Of these, 75% to 85% fell in the genetic ancestry cluster associated with self-reported Caucasian donors. Findings and caveats of the study: Across donors, presence/absence analyses took sequencing depth to be roughly uniform.

The receptor's source is a woman between 50 and 59 years old in good health and CMV-seronegative. Sequenced material: PBMCs. V and J are TRBV9 and TRBJ1-2; D gene unclear. The CDR3 is CASSVGGGFNYGYTF. The CDR3 DNA sequence: TGTGCCAGCAGCGTAGGGGGAGGCTTTAACTATGGCTACACCTTC.